The following is a T cell receptor beta chain sequence with its context. Germline loops: CDR1 SNHLY, CDR2 FYNNEI. J lost 6 bases, V lost 7 bases, and 5 bases had no gene match. The CDR3 totals 13 residues. This entry belongs to a study of blood T cell repertoires in COVID-19. The overall study: Specimens from acute and convalescent COVID-19 originated in the United States, Italy and Spain. T cells, B-cell-depleted T cells, or PBMCs provided the cDNA or gDNA that served as material.

TCRdb's table, derived via immunoSEQ multiplex PCR, lists solely in-frame clones and lacks some. Among a few hundred thousand clones listed, roughly nine tenths were seen once. Sequencing was performed on peripheral blood. The receptor was isolated from a man aged 18 to 30 with active or convalescent COVID-19. The chain couples TRBV2 to TRBJ1-4; 7 bases align to TRBD1. CDR3 residues: CASTPTGHEKLFF. The CDR3 DNA sequence: TGTGCCAGCACCCCGACAGGGCATGAAAAACTGTTTTTT.